This T cell receptor beta chain was identified during a study of blood T cell repertoires in COVID-19. Study information: Some COVID-19 samples were acute and others convalescent; all came from the United States, Italy and Spain. PBMCs, B-cell-depleted T cells, or T cells provided the cDNA or gDNA that made up the material.

This clone was recorded a few times. Only in-frame clones appear in the TCRdb table, and some are missing; sequencing was by immunoSEQ multiplex PCR. The sample carries 150,000 to 200,000 clones, approximately 85% recorded once. Germline V gene sequence: CDR1 GTSNPN, CDR2 SVGIG (reference sequence). The CDR3 runs 13 residues. V gave up 5 bases and J gave up 0 bases; unmatched junction bases: 0. The chain is built from TRBV30 and TRBJ1-5, with 8 nucleotides matching TRBD1. The sequence was obtained from a man aged 60 to 69 with acute or convalescent COVID-19. The specimen sequenced was peripheral blood. The CDR3 reads CAWGQGSNQPQHF. DNA of the CDR3: TGTGCCTGGGGACAGGGTAGCAATCAGCCCCAGCATTTT.